The entry below gives a single T cell receptor (beta chain) sequence along with its context. Its antigen remains unidentified. This entry comes from a study of cytomegalovirus exposure and HLA in healthy donors. Study-wide results and caveats: Cytomegalovirus status, reportedly, was diagnosed with high specificity and sensitivity by the classifier. According to an earlier analysis, most TCR beta V segments yielded productive rearrangements about 90% or about 30% of the time. Indistinguishable V segments, including TRBV6-2 and TRBV6-3, were excluded. Altogether, some 170 TCR beta chains were recorded as cytomegalovirus-associated.

V was shortened by 8 bases and J by 1 base, with 14 bases between the two germline ends. The CDR3 has 14 amino acids. Germline CDR1 LNHDA, CDR2 SQIVND (reference sequence). Vbeta (60) and Jbeta (13) primers were used in the PCR. Using immunoSEQ multiplex PCR, the repertoire was profiled, and TCRdb retains in-frame clones only, with some absent. This sample has about 120,000 clones, with over 75% found just once. V is TRBV19 and J is TRBJ1-1, with a weak D call TRBD1 (5 bases). Sequences were obtained from PBMCs. The sequence derives from a man aged 18 to 30 in good health and CMV-seropositive. The CDR3 is CASLADRSNTEAFF. CDR3 nucleotides: TGTGCCAGTCTCGCCGACAGATCGAACACTGAAGCTTTCTTT.